The next 13 T cell receptor beta chains were all read from a single sample in a study of shared clonotypes between healthy human individuals. The repertoire was sequenced with immunoSEQ multiplex PCR; TCRdb's copy has only in-frame clones and lacks some. This table has about 2.3 million clones, just under 95% appearing once. Sequencing was performed on naive CD4+ T cells from PBMCs. Subset noted: CD45RA+ positively selected. The receptors originated from a man younger than 35 in good health. Some clones in this sample may be carry-over from other donors' samples.

The chain couples TRBV5-1 to TRBJ2-1; a weak D match, TRBD2 (6 bases). Trimming took 2 bases from V and 5 from J, leaving 20 bases between them. There are 17 residues in the CDR3. CDR1 is SGHRS, CDR2 YFSETQ, per germline. This chain's CDR3 is CASSFTSSAKGDNEQFF. Here the CDR3 DNA reads TGCGCCAGCAGCTTTACGTCTAGCGCCAAGGGTGACAATGAGCAGTTCTTC.

This chain uses TRBV2 with TRBJ1-5; D is uncertain. The CDR3 runs to 15 residues. The V gene's germline CDR1 is SNHLY and CDR2 FYNNEI. Trimming shortened V by 7 bases and J by 2 bases, and 15 bases separated the two germline ends. CDR3 loop: CASTLREGGNQPQHF. Here the CDR3 DNA reads TGTGCCAGCACCCTGAGGGAGGGCGGCAATCAGCCCCAGCATTTT.

The CDR3 region has the DNA TGCAGCGTTGCGGGACAGCGCACAGATACGCAGTATTTT. It yields the protein CSVAGQRTDTQYF. The chain has TRBV29-1 and TRBJ2-3; 7 positions agree with TRBD1. Trimming at V came to 4 bases and at J to 1 base, leaving 2 bases not matched to a gene. This CDR3 contains 13 residues. Looked up from germline, CDR1 is SQVTM and CDR2 is ANQGSEA.

The chain carries TRBV5-8 and TRBJ2-5; perhaps D is TRBD1 or TRBD2 (6 bases each). Germline CDR1 is SGHTS and CDR2 is YDEGEE. V lost 4 bases and J 1 base, leaving 20 bases between the germline ends. The CDR3 runs 17 residues. The CDR3 coding sequence is TGTGCCAGCAGCCTACGCACAGGGCACGGGGGCCAAGAGACCCAGTACTTC. It specifies CASSLRTGHGGQETQYF.

The rearrangement joins TRBV7-2 to TRBJ1-6; possibly TRBD1 for D (5 bases). Germline values: CDR1 SGHTA, CDR2 FQGNSA. The CDR3 covers 15 residues. The ends were cut back, 2 bases at V and 9 bases at J, with 14 bases in the middle. DNA for the CDR3: TGTGCCAGCAGCTTAACGCGGGGGGTTGGTTCACCCCTCCACTTT. Its protein is CASSLTRGVGSPLHF.

This clone was observed a single time. J is TRBJ1-5 and V is TRBV27; D gene unclear. V dropped 5 bases and J dropped 7 bases, with 18 bases sitting between them. CDR1 and CDR2 from the germline V gene are MNHEY and SMNVEV (reference sequence). CDR3 size: 15 residues. CDR3: CASSPSGFPGQPQHF. The DNA for the CDR3 is TGTGCCAGCAGTCCGTCGGGCTTCCCCGGGCAGCCCCAGCATTTT.

This clone was counted between two and nine times. The chain joins TRBV6-1 to TRBJ1-1; D not certain. Germline CDR1 reads MNHNS; CDR2 reads SASEGT. Trimming removed 2 bases at V and 4 bases at J, with 8 bases between. The CDR3 has 13 amino acids. The CDR3 sequence: CASSEPRTTEAFF. The CDR3 nucleotides read TGTGCCAGCAGTGAACCGAGGACCACTGAAGCTTTCTTT.

The chain is built from TRBV7-2 and TRBJ1-6, with a weak D call TRBD1 (5 bases). This CDR3 contains 15 residues. Germline V lookup: CDR1 SGHTA, CDR2 FQGNSA. Deletions cut 5 bases from V and 10 bases from J, with 18 bases between. This CDR3 is CASSGRVGVESPLHF. The CDR3 DNA is TGTGCCAGCAGCGGGAGGGTAGGGGTAGAATCACCCCTCCACTTT.

This chain joins TRBV7-2 and TRBJ1-1, with 8 positions matching TRBD1. V lost 5 bases and J lost 2; bases outside the gene matches: 7. Germline CDR1 SGHTA, CDR2 FQGNSA. The CDR3 is made up of 15 amino acids. For the CDR3, the DNA is TGTGCCAGCAGCCTCCGGACAGGGACCAACACTGAAGCTTTCTTT. Its translation: CASSLRTGTNTEAFF.

The J gene is TRBJ2-5, the V gene TRBV10-3; the match to TRBD2 covers 15 bases. Germline V CDR1 and CDR2: ENHRY, SYGVKD. CDR3 length equals 16 residues. J gave up 5 bases and V 4 bases, and 5 bases lay outside the gene matches. CDR3 DNA sequence: TGTGCCATCAGTGGGACTAGCGGGGGGGCCCAGGAGACCCAGTACTTC. Protein product: CAISGTSGGAQETQYF.

The chain uses TRBV7-8 and TRBJ1-1; D ambiguous. Germline V lookup: CDR1 SGHVS, CDR2 FQNEAQ. This CDR3 region has 18 residues. Trimming shortened V by 4 bases and J by 2 bases, and 23 bases separated the two germline ends. CDR3 sequence reads: CASSSLFEFGESNTEAFF. The DNA for the CDR3 is TGTGCCAGCAGCTCCCTCTTCGAATTCGGGGAGTCTAACACTGAAGCTTTCTTT. The full variable domain, with the rest looked up from reference TRBV7-8 and TRBJ1-1, is GAGVSQSPRYKVAKRGQDVALRCDPISGHVSLFWYQQALGQGPEFLTYFQNEAQLDKSGLPSDRFFAERPEGSVSTLKIQRTQQEDSAVYLCASSSLFEFGESNTEAFFGQGTRLTVV.

This clone was seen a single time. The chain uses TRBV7-9 and TRBJ1-3, with no clear D. The CDR3 length is 18 residues. Germline V lookup: CDR1 SEHNR, CDR2 FQNEAQ (reference sequence). Trimming stripped 2 bases from V and 2 bases from J, with 19 bases between. CDR3 region: CASSLQATGRGAGNTIYF. The CDR3 DNA reads as TGTGCCAGCAGCTTACAGGCTACGGGTCGAGGTGCTGGAAACACCATATATTTT. The full variable domain, its missing parts supplied by reference TRBV7-9 and TRBJ1-3, is DTGVSQNPRHKITKRGQNVTFRCDPISEHNRLYWYRQTLGQGPEFLTYFQNEAQLEKSRLLSDRFSAERPKGSFSTLEIQRTEQGDSAMYLCASSLQATGRGAGNTIYFGEGSWLTVV.

The J gene is TRBJ2-3, the V gene TRBV6-1; D is unresolved. Trimming left V 3 bases short and J 2 bases short, with 9 bases between. Germline-derived CDR1 and CDR2 are MNHNS and SASEGT. CDR3 length: 14 residues. The CDR3 nucleotides read TGTGCCAGCAGTGATTCGGCAGCCACAGATACGCAGTATTTT. Protein product: CASSDSAATDTQYF.